The 32 T cell receptor beta chains reported below all come from one sample, sequenced in a study of shared clonotypes between healthy human individuals. Assay: immunoSEQ multiplex PCR; the TCRdb copy retains only in-frame clones and omits some. Of around 500,000 clones in the sample, less than 80% were seen once. Sequences were obtained from PBMCs. The receptors stem from a woman aged 40 to 49 in good health. Some clones in this sample may be carry-over from other donors' samples.

The chain joins TRBV28 to TRBJ2-1; 7 nucleotides agree with TRBD1. V was clipped by 6 bases and J by 4 bases; unmatched bases: 15. The length of the CDR3 is 17 residues. The germline V gene has CDR1 MDHEN and CDR2 SYDVKM. CDR3 protein: CASRSSRGGQVYNEQFF. The DNA for the CDR3 is TGTGCCAGCAGGTCATCCCGCGGAGGACAGGTATACAATGAGCAGTTCTTC.

This rearrangement joins TRBV10-3 to TRBJ2-7, with D perhaps matching TRBD1 or TRBD2 (5 bases each). Germline CDR1 is ENHRY and CDR2 is SYGVKD. CDR3 size: 15 residues. The V and J ends lost 4 bases and 2 bases respectively, with 15 bases between them. The CDR3 nucleotides are TGTGCCATCAGTGCGACCCAGGGACCGGCCTACGAGCAGTACTTC. Translation: CAISATQGPAYEQYF.

The J gene is TRBJ2-3, the V gene TRBV9; D is unresolved. Germline V gene lookup returns CDR1 SGDLS and CDR2 YYNGEE. V dropped 0 bases and J dropped 4 bases, with 9 bases sitting between them. This CDR3 has 14 amino acids. This CDR3 reads CASSVVHRADTQYF. The CDR3 DNA reads as TGTGCCAGCAGCGTAGTACACCGCGCAGATACGCAGTATTTT.

CDR3: CASSLGGGRPYQETQYF. The DNA of the CDR3 is TGTGCCAGCAGCTTAGGGGGCGGGAGGCCCTACCAAGAGACCCAGTACTTC. The genes are TRBV11-2 and TRBJ2-5; 8 nucleotides agree with TRBD2. Germline CDR1 is SGHAT and CDR2 is FQNNGV. The CDR3 loop spans 17 amino acids. J gave up 0 bases and V 1 base, and 7 bases lay outside the gene matches.

This clone was counted only a few times. This chain connects TRBV5-4 to TRBJ2-2, with 9 bases matching TRBD2. The V and J ends lost 0 bases and 4 bases, in that order; junction bases with no gene match: 4. CDR1 and CDR2 from the germline V gene are SGHNT and YYREEE (reference sequence). This CDR3 comprises 16 residues. CDR3 coding DNA: TGTGCCAGCAGCTTGGGGGCTAGCGGGGCCACCGGGGAGCTGTTTTTT. It is translated as CASSLGASGATGELFF.

This clone came up a few times. The V gene is TRBV27, the J gene TRBJ2-5; 10 nucleotides line up with TRBD2. The CDR3 has 15 amino acids. The V and J ends lost 7 bases and 2 bases, in that order; junction bases with no gene match: 7. Per the germline V gene, CDR1 is MNHEY and CDR2 is SMNVEV (reference sequence). The CDR3 loop reads CASTRTSGGQETQYF. The CDR3 DNA is TGTGCCAGCACCCGGACTAGCGGAGGGCAAGAGACCCAGTACTTC.

This clone occurred a few times. The V and J genes are TRBV6-7 and TRBJ1-5, with D uncertain. TRBV6-7 has ORF status, its function being uncertain. V dropped 0 bases and J dropped 3 bases, with 6 bases sitting between them. This CDR3 has 14 amino acids. The CDR3 DNA follows: TGTGCCAGCAGTTACTCACGGAACAATCAGCCCCAGCATTTT. It translates to CASSYSRNNQPQHF.

This clone was picked up a small number of times. The rearrangement joins TRBV6-1 to TRBJ1-5; 8 bases are a match to TRBD1. Trimming cost V 7 bases and J 1 base; bases outside gene matches: 6. CDR3 length: 15 amino acids. The germline V gene has CDR1 MNHNS and CDR2 SASEGT. The chain's CDR3 is CASTLDRASNQPQHF. CDR3 sequence (DNA): TGTGCCAGCACTCTGGACAGGGCAAGCAATCAGCCCCAGCATTTT.

Concerning this clone: This sequence is one base from a far larger clone and is likely a read error. Since no conserved phenylalanine or tryptophan closes the CDR3, a read error is the likely cause. V is TRBV5-1 and J is TRBJ1-1; no reliable D call. The CDR3 is 12 amino acids. Germline-derived CDR1 and CDR2 are SGHRS and YFSETQ. The ends were cut back, 0 bases at V and 7 bases at J, with 7 bases in the middle. The CDR3 loop is CASSLAESEAFL. The CDR3, as DNA: TGCGCCAGCAGCTTGGCCGAAAGTGAAGCTTTCCTT.

J is TRBJ1-3 and V is TRBV28; D call uncertain. This CDR3 has 15 amino acids. The germline gives CDR1 MDHEN, CDR2 SYDVKM. With 4 bases removed from V and 2 bases from J, the gap between germline ends came to 12 bases. CDR3 DNA sequence: TGTGCCAGCAGTTCCCCCCAGGTGGCTGGAAACACCATATATTTT. Its translation: CASSSPQVAGNTIYF.

In nucleotides, the CDR3 is TGCGCCAGCAGCTTGGCAGGGGGCTTTAATGAAAAACTGTTTTTT. Its translation is CASSLAGGFNEKLFF. The chain joins TRBV5-1 to TRBJ1-4, with 8 bases identical to TRBD1. V dropped 0 bases and J dropped 4; count of bases not matched to a gene: 2. This CDR3 region has 15 residues. The germline V gene encodes CDR1 SGHRS and CDR2 YFSETQ.

The CDR3: CASSRGQLNTGELFF. The CDR3 DNA follows: TGTGCCAGCAGCCGCGGACAGTTAAACACCGGGGAGCTGTTTTTT. The rearrangement joins TRBV7-9 to TRBJ2-2; D may be TRBD1 (6 bases). Germline loops: CDR1 SEHNR, CDR2 FQNEAQ (reference sequence). Between the trimmed V and J ends, which lost 5 bases and 2 bases, there was a span of 12 bases. The CDR3 length is 15 residues.

CDR3 loop: CASTTSGTSYEQYF. For the CDR3, the DNA is TGCGCCAGCACAACTAGCGGGACGTCCTACGAGCAGTACTTC. V and J are TRBV10-1 and TRBJ2-7; 10 bases align to TRBD2. The CDR3 is 14 residues long. J was trimmed by 1 base and V by 7 bases; bases with no gene match: 4. Germline V lookup: CDR1 WNHNN, CDR2 SYGVQD (reference sequence).

There are a few counts of this clone. This chain links TRBV2 with TRBJ2-2, with a possible D match to TRBD1 (5 bases). This CDR3 has 19 residues. Trimming pared 6 bases from V and 4 bases from J, leaving 27 bases between. CDR1 and CDR2 from the germline V gene are SNHLY and FYNNEI. The CDR3 sequence: CASSGFAKGYVPPTGELFF. The CDR3 coding sequence is TGTGCCAGCAGCGGGTTTGCGAAGGGGTACGTCCCTCCCACCGGGGAGCTGTTTTTT.

This clone was found once. The gene calls are TRBV28 and TRBJ1-1; the match to TRBD1 covers 10 bases. This CDR3 has 15 amino acids. CDR1 and CDR2 from the germline V gene are MDHEN and SYDVKM. V gave up 2 bases and J gave up 2 bases; unmatched junction bases: 2. The CDR3 spells CASSLMTGGNTEAFF. The CDR3 DNA follows: TGTGCCAGCAGTTTAATGACAGGGGGCAACACTGAAGCTTTCTTT.

The chain carries TRBV5-4 and TRBJ2-1; D unclear. V lost 4 bases to trimming and J lost 0 bases, with 8 bases between them. The germline V gene encodes CDR1 SGHNT and CDR2 YYREEE (reference sequence). The CDR3 has 14 residues. The CDR3 DNA reads as TGTGCCAGCAGCCCCTCAAGCTCCTACAATGAGCAGTTCTTC. It yields the protein CASSPSSSYNEQFF. The variable domain in full, with the rest retrieved from reference TRBV5-4 and TRBJ2-1, is ETGVTQSPTHLIKTRGQQVTLRCSSQSGHNTVSWYQQALGQGPQFIFQYYREEENGRGNFPPRFSGLQFPNYSSELNVNALELDDSALYLCASSPSSSYNEQFFGPGTRLTVL.

The V call is TRBV5-4, the J call TRBJ2-3; the D call may be TRBD1 or TRBD2 (6 bases each). The germline CDR1 and CDR2 sequences are SGHNT and YYREEE (reference sequence). The CDR3 extends over 15 amino acids. Trimming removed 0 bases at V and 6 bases at J, with 14 bases between. The CDR3 nucleotides are TGTGCCAGCAGCTTGGATGGAGGGGGGCGGGATACGCAGTATTTT. Translation: CASSLDGGGRDTQYF.

The chain combines TRBV7-2 with TRBJ2-1, with 9 bases that match TRBD2. V shed 2 bases and J 7 bases; nucleotides not matched to a gene: 6. Germline V lookup: CDR1 SGHTA, CDR2 FQGNSA. The CDR3 is 15 residues long. DNA of the CDR3: TGTGCCAGCAGCTTAATGGGCCTAGCGGGGAATGAGCAGTTCTTC. Its translation is CASSLMGLAGNEQFF.

This chain joins TRBV28 and TRBJ1-5; D possibly corresponds to TRBD1 (5 bases). This CDR3 region has 14 residues. Trimming took 8 bases from V and 2 from J, leaving 13 bases between them. Germline loops: CDR1 MDHEN, CDR2 SYDVKM. The CDR3 protein is CASLWGNGNQPQHF. CDR3 in DNA: TGTGCCAGCCTGTGGGGGAATGGCAATCAGCCCCAGCATTTT.

This clone was seen a handful of times. This chain's CDR3 is CASSLELAGVGEQFF. CDR3 DNA: TGTGCCAGCAGCTTAGAACTAGCGGGAGTCGGCGAGCAGTTCTTC. The chain joins TRBV7-3 to TRBJ2-1; 11 nucleotides align to TRBD2. The CDR3 has 15 residues. In germline, CDR1 is SGHTA, CDR2 FQGTGA. Trimming took 2 bases from V and 10 from J; bases not matched to a gene: 7.

The V gene is TRBV19, the J gene TRBJ1-5; D gene ambiguous. The germline CDR1 and CDR2 sequences are LNHDA and SQIVND (reference sequence). Trimming stripped 6 bases from V and 1 base from J, with 10 bases between. CDR3 length: 14 residues. DNA for the CDR3: TGTGCCAGTAGCGATCAAAGGAGCAATCAGCCCCAGCATTTT. Protein: CASSDQRSNQPQHF.

This chain uses TRBV7-9 with TRBJ2-2, with 7 bases fitting TRBD2. Germline assignment: CDR1 SEHNR and CDR2 FQNEAQ (reference sequence). The CDR3 consists of 16 residues. After removal of 1 base from V and 3 bases from J, the junction contained 5 bases not matched to a gene. The CDR3 coding sequence is TGTGCCAGCAGCTTAGGGGCTAGCGGATACACCGGGGAGCTGTTTTTT. It codes for CASSLGASGYTGELFF.

The genes are TRBV5-6 and TRBJ1-1; D is unclear. Trimming shortened V by 0 bases and J by 7 bases, and 13 bases separated the two germline ends. Germline V CDR1 and CDR2: SGHDT, YYEEEE. This CDR3 has 14 amino acids. The CDR3 region has the DNA TGTGCCAGCAGCTTGGGTGGGGTCGAAAGTGAAGCTTTCTTT. This translates into CASSLGGVESEAFF.

The chain recombines TRBV5-6 with TRBJ2-7; D not resolved. This CDR3 spans 12 amino acids. V was shortened by 3 bases and J by 3 bases, with 7 bases between the two germline ends. Looked up from germline, CDR1 is SGHDT and CDR2 is YYEEEE. The CDR3 loop reads CASSSRYYEQYF. The CDR3 DNA sequence: TGTGCCAGCAGCTCCCGTTACTACGAGCAGTACTTC. Full variable domain (remainder filled in from reference TRBV5-6 and TRBJ2-7): DAGVTQSPTHLIKTRGQQVTLRCSPKSGHDTVSWYQQALGQGPQFIFQYYEEEERQRGNFPDRFSGHQFPNYSSELNVNALLLGDSALYLCASSSRYYEQYFGPGTRLTVT.

V and J are TRBV11-3 and TRBJ1-5, with TRBD1 matching 7 bases. The CDR3 covers 20 residues. Germline loops: CDR1 SGHNT, CDR2 YENEEA. With V trimmed by 1 base and J by 5 bases, 20 bases remained unmatched. CDR3 coding DNA: TGTGCCAGCAGCTTAGTAGAGGGGGCAGGGCCTATACTTCCCTATCAGCCCCAGCATTTT. Its protein product is CASSLVEGAGPILPYQPQHF. Full variable domain (remainder filled in from reference TRBV11-3 and TRBJ1-5): EAGVVQSPRYKIIEKKQPVAFWCNPISGHNTLYWYLQNLGQGPELLIRYENEEAVDDSQLPKDRFSAERLKGVDSTLKIQPAELGDSAVYLCASSLVEGAGPILPYQPQHFGDGTRLSIL.

In DNA form, the CDR3 reads TGTGCCAGCAGTGCGGGAGGCACTGAAGCTTTCTTT. Translating it yields CASSAGGTEAFF. This chain links TRBV28 with TRBJ1-1; D is unclear. The germline V gene encodes CDR1 MDHEN and CDR2 SYDVKM. Trimming took 5 bases from V and 4 from J, leaving 8 bases between them. CDR3 length: 12 residues.

The chain combines TRBV18 with TRBJ2-1, with D perhaps being TRBD1 or TRBD2 (5 bases each). Trimming left V 3 bases short and J 10 bases short, with 22 bases between. CDR3 length equals 16 residues. CDR1 and CDR2 (germline): KGHSH, LQKENI. The CDR3 loop reads CASSPEARDNLREQFF. The CDR3 DNA is TGTGCCAGCTCACCGGAGGCCAGGGATAACCTAAGGGAGCAGTTCTTC.

This clone appeared a few times. The chain employs TRBV4-1 and TRBJ1-5; D gene uncertain. The CDR3 covers 14 residues. Germline-derived CDR1 and CDR2 are MGHRA and YSYEKL. Between the trimmed V and J ends, which lost 1 base and 3 bases, there was a span of 7 bases. CDR3 sequence (DNA): TGCGCCAGCAGCCAAGGGACGGACAATCAGCCCCAGCATTTT. Translating it yields CASSQGTDNQPQHF.

Details on this clone: It may be a read error: a sequence one base away is much more abundant. Other DNA sequences in this specimen translate into the identical CDR3. This rearrangement joins TRBV30 to TRBJ1-1; D is ambiguous. The CDR3 spans 14 residues. Germline assignment: CDR1 GTSNPN and CDR2 SVGIG (reference sequence). The CDR3 nucleotides are TGCGCCTGGAGTGTAACGGAGATGAACACTGAAGCTTTCTTT. Its protein product is CAWSVTEMNTEAFF.

This clone was counted a single time. This rearrangement joins TRBV18 to TRBJ1-4, with D unclear. V dropped 6 bases and J dropped 8 bases, with 13 bases sitting between them. The germline V gene has CDR1 KGHSH and CDR2 LQKENI. This CDR3 comprises 13 residues. The CDR3 spells CASSEALVEKLFF. The DNA of the CDR3 is TGTGCCAGCTCGGAGGCGCTAGTAGAAAAACTGTTTTTT.

The V call is TRBV28, the J call TRBJ2-2; 9 positions match TRBD1. Losses at the gene ends were 8 bases for V and 4 bases for J; bases not matched to a gene: 14. Germline loops: CDR1 MDHEN, CDR2 SYDVKM. The CDR3 has 17 amino acids. The CDR3 is CASDDRGFRERTGELFF. The CDR3, as DNA: TGTGCCAGCGACGACAGGGGGTTTCGGGAGCGCACCGGGGAGCTGTTTTTT.

This clone was seen a handful of times. Other DNA sequences in this sample translate to the same CDR3. The rearrangement joins TRBV15 to TRBJ2-2; D gene uncertain. Trimming removed 0 bases from V and 5 bases from J, with 4 bases in between. The CDR3 contains 13 residues. Germline V gene lookup returns CDR1 LNHNV and CDR2 YYDKDF (reference sequence). CDR3 DNA: TGTGCCACCAGCAGAGAAAGAACCGGGGAGCTGTTTTTT. Amino acids: CATSRERTGELFF.